This is a list of T cell receptor beta chains from one sample in a study of blood T cell repertoires in COVID-19. The table came from immunoSEQ multiplex PCR; TCRdb's copy has only in-frame clones and leaves some out. The data show about 330,000 clones, approximately 85% seen once. Sequenced material: peripheral blood. The receptors were gathered from a human donor in a cohort sampled during active COVID-19. The CDR3 runs from the conserved cysteine through the conserved F or W. The order of the fields is J gene, V gene, clone size, D gene, CDR3 protein, CDR3 DNA. D genes are given only for firm matches. Clone size is not always given. Where it is, it says once, few, many or a class for expanded clones.

>TRBJ1-1|TRBV19|.|.
CASSTDRNTEAFF
TGTGCCAGTAGTACTGACAGGAACACTGAAGCTTTCTTT
>TRBJ2-7|TRBV7-9|.|.
CASSLSPDSPSYEQYF
TGTGCCAGCAGCCTCTCCCCCGACAGCCCTTCGTACGAGCAGTACTTC
>TRBJ2-1|TRBV5-1|.|TRBD2
CASSPDAGGPGNEQFF
TGCGCCAGCAGCCCGGACGCGGGGGGGCCGGGGAATGAGCAGTTCTTC
>TRBJ2-3|TRBV28|.|.
CAGKGGSTDTQYF
TGTGCCGGAAAGGGGGGGTCCACAGATACGCAGTATTTT
>TRBJ2-5|TRBV19|.|.
CASRVFGGETQYF
TGTGCCAGTAGGGTGTTCGGCGGAGAGACCCAGTACTTC
>TRBJ2-1|TRBV2|.|TRBD1
CASVGDRGRNEQFF
TGTGCCTCGGTGGGGGACAGGGGGAGGAATGAGCAGTTCTTC
>TRBJ2-6|TRBV6-1|.|TRBD2
CASSDLLAGVFSGANVLTF
TGTGCCAGCAGTGACCTCCTAGCGGGGGTATTCTCTGGGGCCAACGTCCTGACTTTC
>TRBJ1-1|TRBV3-1/TRBV3-2|.|.
CASRGEVTEAFF
TGTGCCAGCCGGGGAGAGGTCACTGAAGCTTTCTTT
>TRBJ1-1|TRBV5-5|.|.
CASSLDRVFFTEAFF
TGTGCCAGCAGCTTGGACAGGGTATTTTTCACTGAAGCTTTCTTT
>TRBJ2-7|TRBV7-9|.|TRBD1
CASSRQGTYEQYF
TGTGCCAGCAGTCGACAGGGCACCTACGAGCAGTACTTC
>TRBJ2-1|TRBV7-3|.|.
CASSINHEQFF
TGTGCCAGCAGCATTAATCATGAGCAGTTCTTC
>TRBJ1-4|TRBV7-8|once|TRBD1
CASSLRYRGGSNEKLFF
TGTGCCAGCAGCTTAAGGTACAGGGGGGGATCTAATGAAAAACTGTTTTTT
>TRBJ1-1|TRBV12-3/TRBV12-4|.|TRBD1
CASSPGTGTEAFF
TGTGCCAGCAGCCCCGGGACAGGGACTGAAGCTTTCTTT
>TRBJ1-6|TRBV10-1|.|TRBD1
CASSEDRDSPLHF
TGCGCCAGCAGTGAAGACAGGGATTCACCCCTCCACTTT
>TRBJ2-1|TRBV3-1/TRBV3-2|once|TRBD2
CASSSRTSGGFNEQFF
TGTGCCAGCAGCTCACGGACTAGCGGGGGGTTCAATGAGCAGTTCTTC